These 22 T cell receptor beta chains share one sample of origin, sequenced in a study of T cell responses to AZD1222 COVID-19 vaccine. This table comes from immunoSEQ multiplex PCR, and its TCRdb copy is limited to in-frame clones, with some not included. The table has 45,000 to 70,000 clones, more than 75% seen once. Sequences were derived from peripheral blood, sampled on day 0 of AZD1222 vaccination. All receptors come from an adult in good health.

The J gene is TRBJ1-1, the V gene TRBV7-2; D perhaps matches TRBD1 (6 bases). CDR1 and CDR2 (germline): SGHTA, FQGNSA. The CDR3 extends over 16 amino acids. V was shortened by 5 bases and J by 1 base, with 17 bases between the two germline ends. The CDR3 bases are TGTGCCAGCAGCGCCCGCGCAGGGGATGGGAACACTGAAGCTTTCTTT. It yields the protein CASSARAGDGNTEAFF.

The rearrangement links TRBV27 to TRBJ1-2; tentative D call: TRBD1 (5 bases). The CDR3 is 14 amino acids. The germline CDR1 and CDR2 sequences are MNHEY and SMNVEV (reference sequence). V was pared by 3 bases and J by 4 bases, with 12 bases between. The CDR3 spells CASSLGGHAYGYTF. The CDR3 bases are TGTGCCAGCAGTTTGGGAGGACACGCCTATGGCTACACCTTC.

This clone was seen more than once but under ten times. Additional DNA sequences in this sample encode the identical CDR3. This chain joins TRBV4-3 and TRBJ1-3; D unclear. The CDR3 loop spans 17 amino acids. Germline lookup yields CDR1 LGHNA and CDR2 YSLEER. Trimming left V 0 bases short and J 0 bases short, with 12 bases between. CDR3 region: CASSQESRRSSGNTIYF. The CDR3 coding sequence is TGCGCCAGCAGCCAAGAGAGCCGTCGAAGCTCTGGAAACACCATATATTTT.

The CDR3 sequence: CATSGQGGLIGYTF. The DNA for the CDR3 is TGTGCCACCAGCGGACAGGGGGGCCTCATTGGCTACACCTTC. V is TRBV15 and J is TRBJ1-2, with TRBD1 matching over 10 bases. The germline V gene has CDR1 LNHNV and CDR2 YYDKDF (reference sequence). The CDR3 consists of 14 residues. V trimming: 5 bases; J trimming: 7 bases; junction bases outside the gene matches: 7.

The chain links TRBV2 to TRBJ1-6, with no clear D. Trimming removed 1 base from V and 10 bases from J, with 14 bases in between. The V gene's germline CDR1 is SNHLY and CDR2 FYNNEI. The CDR3 has 15 amino acids. The CDR3 DNA reads TGTGCCAGCAGTGAAGGCGAATTGGTTATGTCACCCCTCCACTTT. It specifies CASSEGELVMSPLHF. Using reference TRBV2 and TRBJ1-6 for the parts outside the CDR3, the full variable domain is EPEVTQTPSHQVTQMGQEVILRCVPISNHLYFYWYRQILGQKVEFLVSFYNNEISEKSEIFDDQFSVERPDGSNFTLKIRSTKLEDSAMYFCASSEGELVMSPLHFGNGTRLTVT.

The chain is built from TRBV27 and TRBJ2-7; D may be TRBD1 or TRBD2 (5 bases each). Germline CDR1 reads MNHEY; CDR2 reads SMNVEV (reference sequence). The V end lost 8 bases, the J end lost 2 bases, and 13 bases lay between the germline ends. The CDR3 runs to 13 residues. The CDR3 DNA sequence: TGTGCCAGCGGGGACCTCATGACCTACGAGCAGTACTTC. Encoded protein: CASGDLMTYEQYF.

The chain links TRBV7-2 to TRBJ1-5; possible D gene TRBD1, 6 bases. V lost 0 bases to trimming and J lost 7 bases, with 13 bases between them. Per the germline V gene, CDR1 is SGHTA and CDR2 is FQGNSA. The CDR3 spans 15 residues. The CDR3 DNA sequence: TGTGCCAGCAGCTTAGCCAGACAGGCCGGGCAGCCCCAGCATTTT. Protein: CASSLARQAGQPQHF. Filled out from reference TRBV7-2 and TRBJ1-5, the complete variable domain reads GAGVSQSPSNKVTEKGKDVELRCDPISGHTALYWYRQSLGQGLEFLIYFQGNSAPDKSGLPSDRFSAERTGGSVSTLTIQRTQQEDSAVYLCASSLARQAGQPQHFGDGTRLSIL.

The genes are TRBV18 and TRBJ2-7; 10 nucleotides align to TRBD2. The ends lost 3 bases at V and 2 bases at J; junction bases unmatched: 7. There are 16 residues in the CDR3. Germline CDR1 is KGHSH and CDR2 is LQKENI. CDR3 sequence: CASSPLSGLAAYEQYF. The DNA for the CDR3 is TGTGCCAGCTCACCTCTTAGCGGACTAGCGGCCTACGAGCAGTACTTC. Based on the CDR3 plus reference TRBV18 and TRBJ2-7, the full variable domain is NAGVMQNPRHLVRRRGQEARLRCSPMKGHSHVYWYRQLPEEGLKFMVYLQKENIIDESGMPKERFSAEFPKEGPSILRIQQVVRGDSAAYFCASSPLSGLAAYEQYFGPGTRLTVT.

The chain links TRBV2 to TRBJ1-5, with D unresolved. The CDR3 totals 13 residues. Germline V gene lookup returns CDR1 SNHLY and CDR2 FYNNEI. Trimming cost V 4 bases and J 1 base, with 5 bases left between them. CDR3 loop: CASSVYSNQPQHF. Here the CDR3 DNA reads TGTGCCAGCAGTGTGTACAGCAATCAGCCCCAGCATTTT.

The chain has TRBV2 and TRBJ2-5; D might be TRBD2 (6 bases). The CDR3 length is 12 residues. CDR1 is SNHLY, CDR2 FYNNEI, per germline. With 0 bases removed from V and 7 bases from J, the gap between germline ends came to 6 bases. CDR3 sequence: CASSEAGGTQYF. The CDR3 DNA reads as TGTGCCAGCAGTGAAGCCGGGGGGACCCAGTACTTC.

The chain is built from TRBV13 and TRBJ2-2; perhaps TRBD1 as D (5 bases). The CDR3 sequence is 17 residues long. Germline loops: CDR1 PRHDT, CDR2 FYEKMQ (reference sequence). V lost 6 bases to trimming and J lost 3 bases, with 20 bases between them. CDR3 DNA sequence: TGTGCCAGCAGTTTGGTGGCGCGCAGGGCATACACCGGGGAGCTGTTTTTT. This codes for CASSLVARRAYTGELFF.

The J gene is TRBJ1-6, the V gene TRBV7-2; D unclear. CDR3 length: 14 residues. V shed 7 bases and J shed 5 bases, with 12 bases lying between them. CDR1 SGHTA and CDR2 FQGNSA come from the germline V gene. Here the CDR3 DNA reads TGTGCCAGCACCGCGGGGTGGAATAATTCACCCCTCCACTTT. Its protein is CASTAGWNNSPLHF.

The chain has TRBV18 and TRBJ1-1; TRBD1 might be the D (5 bases). Trimming stripped 2 bases from V and 3 bases from J, with 13 bases between. The CDR3 consists of 15 residues. Germline loops: CDR1 KGHSH, CDR2 LQKENI. The CDR3 region has the DNA TGTGCCAGCTCACCAAACGGGGCGGGGGACACTGAAGCTTTCTTT. Translating gives CASSPNGAGDTEAFF.

The CDR3 loop reads CASSQQTGSYNEQFF. CDR3 sequence (DNA): TGTGCCAGCAGCCAGCAGACAGGATCCTACAATGAGCAGTTCTTC. The chain is built from TRBV7-6 and TRBJ2-1, with D tentatively TRBD1 (6 bases). Trimming removed 5 bases from V and 1 base from J, with 12 bases in between. CDR1 is SGHVS and CDR2 is FNYEAQ in the germline V gene. The CDR3 consists of 15 residues.

V is TRBV6-2 or TRBV6-3 and J is TRBJ2-5, with D unresolved. The CDR3 has 11 amino acids. The V end lost 2 bases, the J end lost 4 bases, and 2 bases lay between the germline ends. Per the germline V gene, CDR1 is MNHEY and CDR2 is SVGEGT. The CDR3 bases are TGTGCCAGCAGTTACGGAGAGACCCAGTACTTC. Translation gives CASSYGETQYF.

V and J are TRBV7-9 and TRBJ2-7, with 7 bases identical to TRBD1. This CDR3 is built from 14 residues. Unmatched junction bases numbered 5, after V lost 6 bases and J lost 0 bases. Germline V CDR1 and CDR2: SEHNR, FQNEAQ (reference sequence). CDR3 coding DNA: TGTGCCAGCAGGTCGGGACAGCTCTCCTACGAGCAGTACTTC. Protein product: CASRSGQLSYEQYF.

This chain links TRBV4-3 with TRBJ2-2; no definite D call. The CDR3 consists of 16 residues. Germline V gene lookup returns CDR1 LGHNA and CDR2 YSLEER. V was trimmed by 0 bases and J by 0 bases, leaving 8 bases between them. The CDR3 spells CASSQDPDPNTGELFF. CDR3 nucleotide sequence: TGCGCCAGCAGCCAAGACCCAGATCCGAACACCGGGGAGCTGTTTTTT.

The genes are TRBV28 and TRBJ2-7; 11 positions match TRBD2. J lost 7 bases, V lost 6 bases, and 14 bases had no gene match. The germline gives CDR1 MDHEN, CDR2 SYDVKM. This CDR3 comprises 16 residues. CDR3 coding DNA: TGTGCCAGCAGAATCTCCCTTTTGGGACTAGCGGAGGAGCAGTACTTC. Amino acid sequence: CASRISLLGLAEEQYF.

About this clone: The same CDR3 also results from other DNA sequences found in this sample. The chain is built from TRBV18 and TRBJ2-3; D gene ambiguous. This CDR3 has 13 amino acids. Trimming removed 0 bases from V and 0 bases from J, with 1 base in between. CDR1 and CDR2 (germline): KGHSH, LQKENI. The CDR3 sequence is CASSPPSTDTQYF. CDR3 in DNA: TGTGCCAGCTCACCACCTAGCACAGATACGCAGTATTTT.

The V gene is TRBV10-3, the J gene TRBJ1-2; D unresolved. The germline V gene has CDR1 ENHRY and CDR2 SYGVKD. Trimming took 8 bases from V and 3 from J, leaving 13 bases between them. There are 13 residues in the CDR3. The CDR3, as DNA: TGTGCCATCGGAGATAGGCTTGACTATGGCTACACCTTC. This encodes CAIGDRLDYGYTF.

The chain recombines TRBV2 with TRBJ1-2; D is unclear. The germline V and J ends were trimmed by 8 bases and 7 bases, with 20 bases remaining between them. CDR1 is SNHLY and CDR2 is FYNNEI in the germline V gene. The length of the CDR3 is 14 residues. The CDR3 DNA reads as TGTGCCAGCGGCGATTACCCTGGCGGGTTTGGCTACACCTTC. Protein sequence: CASGDYPGGFGYTF.

The chain couples TRBV19 to TRBJ1-1; no firm D call. The CDR3 length is 13 residues. The V gene's germline CDR1 is LNHDA and CDR2 SQIVND (reference sequence). Deletions cut 5 bases from V and 6 bases from J, with 13 bases between. CDR3 coding DNA: TGTGCCAGTAGTCGACATTTGGTCGCTGAAGCTTTCTTT. Translation gives CASSRHLVAEAFF.